The present T cell receptor (beta chain) was sequenced within a study of blood T cell repertoires in COVID-19. Across the study: T cells, B-cell-depleted T cells, or PBMCs provided the cDNA or gDNA that served as material.

Authors' methods: Counts of nucleated cells, estimated from reference gene primer amplification, were obtained. Some clones are missing from TCRdb's copy, which holds only in-frame ones; the method was immunoSEQ multiplex PCR. The D gene and trimming were derived from the DNA, and the V and J assignments and clone size from that table. Of about 63,000 clones in the sample, around 83% were seen once. With 6 bases removed from V and 0 bases from J, the gap between germline ends came to 11 bases. Germline CDR1 SQVTM, CDR2 ANQGSEA. This CDR3 is 14 amino acids long. The chain combines TRBV29-1 with TRBJ1-4, with unresolved D. The specimen sequenced was peripheral blood. The origin of this receptor is a human donor in a cohort sampled during active COVID-19. CDR3 in amino acids: CSVAIKTTNEKLFF. DNA of the CDR3: TGCAGCGTAGCTATAAAGACAACTAATGAAAAACTGTTTTTT.